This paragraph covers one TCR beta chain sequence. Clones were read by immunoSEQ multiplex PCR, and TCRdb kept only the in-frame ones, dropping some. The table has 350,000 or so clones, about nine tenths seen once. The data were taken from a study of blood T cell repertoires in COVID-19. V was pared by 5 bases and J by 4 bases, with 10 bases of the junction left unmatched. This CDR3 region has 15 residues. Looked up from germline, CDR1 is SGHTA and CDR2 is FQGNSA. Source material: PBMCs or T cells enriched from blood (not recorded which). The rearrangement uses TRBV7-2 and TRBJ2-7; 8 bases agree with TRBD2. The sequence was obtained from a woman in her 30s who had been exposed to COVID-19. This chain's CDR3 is CASSPAIGLAYEQYF. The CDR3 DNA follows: TGTGCCAGCAGCCCCGCCATAGGACTAGCATACGAGCAGTACTTC.